The 2 T cell receptor beta chains given below trace back to one sample, sequenced in a study of T cells after yellow fever vaccination. Each CDR3 protein is one row after TCRdb ran MiXCR on the 5' RACE reads. The profile shows 150,000 to 200,000 distinct CDR3 sequences, about 10% of them singletons. The sample was CD8+ T cells sorted from PBMCs, taken 15 days after the yellow fever booster vaccination. These receptor sequences come from a man aged 18 to 29 who received the YFV17D yellow fever vaccine.

This chain uses TRBV2 with TRBJ1-5, with 8 bases aligning to TRBD1. Germline V lookup: CDR1 SNHLY, CDR2 FYNNEI. V was pared by 6 bases and J by 4 bases, with 5 bases of the junction left unmatched. The CDR3 is 14 amino acids. The CDR3 DNA sequence: TGTGCCAGCAGGATAGGGACAGGTAATCAGCCCCAGCATTTT. Translating gives CASRIGTGNQPQHF.

This clonotype was counted only a few times. The V gene is TRBV27, the J gene TRBJ2-2; TRBD1 aligns across 7 bases. Germline CDR1 reads MNHEY; CDR2 reads SMNVEV (reference sequence). V dropped 0 bases and J dropped 6; count of bases not matched to a gene: 1. The CDR3 contains 14 residues. This CDR3 is CASSLSQGAGELFF. The CDR3 DNA is TGTGCCAGCAGTTTATCGCAGGGGGCCGGGGAGCTGTTTTTT.